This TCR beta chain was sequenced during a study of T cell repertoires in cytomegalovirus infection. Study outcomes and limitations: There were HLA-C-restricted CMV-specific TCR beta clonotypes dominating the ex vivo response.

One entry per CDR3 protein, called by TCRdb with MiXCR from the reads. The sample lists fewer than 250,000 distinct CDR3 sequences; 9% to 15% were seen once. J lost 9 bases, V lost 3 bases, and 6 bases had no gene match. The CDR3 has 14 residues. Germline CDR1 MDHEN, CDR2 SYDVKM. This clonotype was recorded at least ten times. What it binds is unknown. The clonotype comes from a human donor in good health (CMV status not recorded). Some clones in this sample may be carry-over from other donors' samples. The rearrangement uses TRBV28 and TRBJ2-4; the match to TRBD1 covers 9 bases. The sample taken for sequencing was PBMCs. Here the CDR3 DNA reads TGTGCCAGCAGTTTTACCGGGACAGGGACCATTCAGTACTTC. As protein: CASSFTGTGTIQYF.